A selection of T cell receptor beta chains follows, all from one sample in a study of cytomegalovirus exposure and HLA in healthy donors. Clones were read by immunoSEQ multiplex PCR, and TCRdb kept only the in-frame ones, dropping some. The sample shows around 150,000 clones, approximately 83% of them seen only once. Sequencing was carried out using PBMCs. The source is a man in his late teens or twenties in good health and CMV-seropositive. Both conserved end residues are part of each CDR3. A D gene is named only where the DNA matches it firmly. Some rows mark clone size as missing; the rest say once, few, many or name a class of expanded clone.

TRBV12-5	TRBD2	TRBJ2-5	.	TGTGCTAGTGGTTTGGGCACTAGCGGGGCATACCAAGAGACCCAGTACTTC	CASGLGTSGAYQETQYF
TRBV10-1	.	TRBJ2-2	.	TGCGCCAGCAGTGGGGGGGGCCTCGGGGAGCTGTTTTTT	CASSGGGLGELFF
TRBV5-8	TRBD1	TRBJ1-1	.	TGTGCCAGCAGCCCTGATGACAGGGGCGGTACTGAAGCTTTCTTT	CASSPDDRGGTEAFF
TRBV7-6	.	TRBJ1-2	.	TGTGCCAGCGCCATGGATTCGGGTGGCTACACCTTC	CASAMDSGGYTF
TRBV5-1	.	TRBJ2-1	once	TGCGCCAGCAGCTTGGATCAGCGAACTGCCTACAATGAGCAGTTCTTC	CASSLDQRTAYNEQFF
TRBV6-1	.	TRBJ2-7	.	TGTGCCAGCAAAGACAGGCATACTCTCTCCTACGAGCAGTACTTC	CASKDRHTLSYEQYF
TRBV14	TRBD1	TRBJ2-7	.	TGTGCCAGCAGCCGAGGGCAGGGGGCCTATTACGAGCAGTACTTC	CASSRGQGAYYEQYF
TRBV5-4	TRBD1	TRBJ1-2	.	TGTGCCAGCAGCCCCGGACACAGGGGAAGATTGAACTATGGCTACACCTTC	CASSPGHRGRLNYGYTF
TRBV6-7	.	TRBJ2-6	.	TGTGCCAGCAATCACCTGGGGGCGCTTGGGGCCAACGTCCTGACTTTC	CASNHLGALGANVLTF
TRBV6-5	TRBD1	TRBJ2-2	few	TGTGCCAGCAGTTACTCCCCGGGACAGGGGGAGCTGTTTTTT	CASSYSPGQGELFF
TRBV2	.	TRBJ2-3	.	TGTGCCAGCAGGGCCGGGATTTGGGAGGTCGATACGCAGTATTTT	CASRAGIWEVDTQYF
TRBV7-6	.	TRBJ2-7	.	TGTGCCAGCAGTATTGCGCATGGACAGGTTCGGGGGAACGAGCAGTACTTC	CASSIAHGQVRGNEQYF
TRBV10-1	.	TRBJ1-1	.	TGCGCCAGCAGTGATGGGGCGGGAGGTGAAGCTTTCTTT	CASSDGAGGEAFF
TRBV6-1	.	TRBJ2-6	.	TGTGCCAGCAGTGTCATGGGGAGCTCTGGGGCCAACGTCCTGACTTTC	CASSVMGSSGANVLTF
TRBV28	TRBD2	TRBJ2-6	.	TGTGCCAGCAGCGGACTAGCGGGGGCCCAACTCAAGGCCAACGTCCTGACTTTC	CASSGLAGAQLKANVLTF
TRBV7-6	.	TRBJ2-1	once	TGTGCCAGCAGCCACAGATCTCTCAGGGGACCGTCGGGGCGAAACAATGAGCAGTTCTTC	CASSHRSLRGPSGRNNEQFF
TRBV4-1	TRBD2	TRBJ2-1	.	TGCGCCAGCAGCCAAGATTGGGGGACTAGCGGTTACAATGAGCAGTTCTTC	CASSQDWGTSGYNEQFF
TRBV7-8	TRBD1	TRBJ2-7	.	TGTGCCAGCAGCCATCGACAGGGCCTGACGGGTGAGCAGTACTTC	CASSHRQGLTGEQYF
TRBV19	.	TRBJ2-3	.	TGTGCCAGTAGTATCGCAGATACGCAGTATTTT	CASSIADTQYF
TRBV27	.	TRBJ1-1	.	TGTGCCAGCAGTTTATGGCCAGGAGAGGGGAACACTGAAGCTTTCTTT	CASSLWPGEGNTEAFF
TRBV12-5	.	TRBJ1-1	.	TGTGCTAGTGGCAACCCCGGGACAACCATGAACACTGAAGCTTTCTTT	CASGNPGTTMNTEAFF
TRBV29-1	TRBD2	TRBJ2-7	.	TGCAGCGTTGTGGGTGACGGGGCTAGCGGGGGAATCGACGAGCAGTACTTC	CSVVGDGASGGIDEQYF
TRBV30	.	TRBJ2-5	.	TGTGCCTGGAGTGTACGGGTCGGAGAGACCCAGTACTTC	CAWSVRVGETQYF
TRBV28	.	TRBJ2-7	.	TGTGCCAGCAGTTTGGTGGGTTCGGGGGAGCAGTACTTC	CASSLVGSGEQYF
TRBV12-5	.	TRBJ2-7	few	TGTGCTAGTGGTTTGGGACAGGCAGACGAGCAGTACTTC	CASGLGQADEQYF
TRBV9	TRBD2	TRBJ2-3	.	TGTGCCAGCAGCGTAGTGGCTAGCGGGGGCACAGATACGCAGTATTTT	CASSVVASGGTDTQYF
TRBV6-1	.	TRBJ1-2	.	TGTGCCAGCAGTGAACGGTTACAGGGCGGCTATGGCTACACCTTC	CASSERLQGGYGYTF
TRBV29-1	.	TRBJ1-4	.	TGCAGCGTTGCAAAACAAGGGGGAGCTAATGAAAAACTGTTTTTT	CSVAKQGGANEKLFF
TRBV30	.	TRBJ1-5	.	TGTGCCTGGCATAAGGGAGGTTATAGCAATCAGCCCCAGCATTTT	CAWHKGGYSNQPQHF
TRBV7-6	TRBD2	TRBJ2-5	.	TGTGCCAGCAGCTTAGCACCGGGAGGGGGAGAGACCCAGTACTTC	CASSLAPGGGETQYF